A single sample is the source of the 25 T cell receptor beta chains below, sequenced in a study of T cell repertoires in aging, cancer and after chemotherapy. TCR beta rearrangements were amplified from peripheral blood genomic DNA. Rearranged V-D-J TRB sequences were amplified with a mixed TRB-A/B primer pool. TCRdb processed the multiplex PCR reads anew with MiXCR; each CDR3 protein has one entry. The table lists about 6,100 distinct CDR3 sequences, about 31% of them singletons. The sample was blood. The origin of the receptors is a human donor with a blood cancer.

CDR3 protein: CATRDPTDTQYF. The DNA for the CDR3 is TGTGCCACACGGGACCCAACAGATACGCAGTATTTT. This sequence joins TRBV15 and TRBJ2-3, with D tentatively TRBD1 or TRBD2 (5 bases each). V lost 9 bases and J 3 bases, leaving 10 bases between the germline ends. The germline V gene has CDR1 LNHNV and CDR2 YYDKDF (reference sequence). The CDR3 consists of 12 residues.

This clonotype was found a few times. In nucleotides, the CDR3 is TGTGCCAGTAAGGATGGGACGGTAAACACCGGGGAGCTGTTTTTT. Residues: CASKDGTVNTGELFF. The genes are TRBV19 and TRBJ2-2; D tentatively reads TRBD1 or TRBD2 (5 bases each). Germline values: CDR1 LNHDA, CDR2 SQIVND (reference sequence). V shed 7 bases and J shed 2 bases, with 14 bases lying between them. CDR3 length: 15 residues. The complete variable domain, with remaining parts taken from reference TRBV19 and TRBJ2-2, reads DGGITQSPKYLFRKEGQNVTLSCEQNLNHDAMYWYRQDPGQGLRLIYYSQIVNDFQKGDIAEGYSVSREKKESFPLTVTSAQKNPTAFYLCASKDGTVNTGELFFGEGSRLTVL.

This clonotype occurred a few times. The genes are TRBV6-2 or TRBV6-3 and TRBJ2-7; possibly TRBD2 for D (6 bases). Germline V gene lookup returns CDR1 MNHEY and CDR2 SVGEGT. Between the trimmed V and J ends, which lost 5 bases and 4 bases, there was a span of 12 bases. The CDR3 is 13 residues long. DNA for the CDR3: TGTGCCAGCAGTCGCGCGGGGTCATACGAGCAGTACTTC. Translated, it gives CASSRAGSYEQYF.

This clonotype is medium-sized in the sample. The CDR3 is CATSSKTDTQYF. CDR3 coding DNA: TGTGCCACCTCCAGCAAAACAGATACGCAGTATTTT. V gene TRBV6-5 combines with J gene TRBJ2-3; D gene uncertain. The V and J ends lost 10 bases and 3 bases respectively, with 11 bases between them. Germline CDR1 and CDR2: MNHEY and SVGAGI. The CDR3 is 12 residues long.

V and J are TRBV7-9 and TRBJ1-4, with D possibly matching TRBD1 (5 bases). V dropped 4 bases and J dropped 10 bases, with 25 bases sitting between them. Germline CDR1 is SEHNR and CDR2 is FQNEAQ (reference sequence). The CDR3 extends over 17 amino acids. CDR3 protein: CASSSPKLTLQEGKLFF. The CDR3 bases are TGTGCCAGCAGCTCCCCAAAATTGACATTACAGGAGGGAAAACTGTTTTTT.

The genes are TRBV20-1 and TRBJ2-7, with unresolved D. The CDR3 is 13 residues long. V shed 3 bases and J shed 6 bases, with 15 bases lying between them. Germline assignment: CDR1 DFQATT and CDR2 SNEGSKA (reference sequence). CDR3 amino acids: CSASLQPKTEQYF. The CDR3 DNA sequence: TGCAGTGCTAGTTTGCAGCCAAAAACCGAGCAGTACTTC.

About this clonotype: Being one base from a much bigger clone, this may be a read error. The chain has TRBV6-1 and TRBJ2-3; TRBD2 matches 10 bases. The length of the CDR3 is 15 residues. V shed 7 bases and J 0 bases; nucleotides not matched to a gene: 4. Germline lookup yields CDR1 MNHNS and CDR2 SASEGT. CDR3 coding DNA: TGTGCCAGCATCCTACTAGCGGGGAGCACAGATACGCAGTATTTT. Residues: CASILLAGSTDTQYF.

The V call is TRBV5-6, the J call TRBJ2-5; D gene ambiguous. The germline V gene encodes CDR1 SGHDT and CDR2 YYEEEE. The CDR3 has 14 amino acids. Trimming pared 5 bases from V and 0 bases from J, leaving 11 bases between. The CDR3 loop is CASSTLEYQETQYF. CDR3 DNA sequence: TGTGCCAGCAGTACCCTAGAGTACCAAGAGACCCAGTACTTC.

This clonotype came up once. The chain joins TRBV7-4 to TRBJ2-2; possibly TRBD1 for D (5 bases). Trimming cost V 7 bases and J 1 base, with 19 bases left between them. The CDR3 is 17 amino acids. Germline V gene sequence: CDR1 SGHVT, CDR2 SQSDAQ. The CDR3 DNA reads TGTGCCAGCACCCTAAGAAGGGGCGGCGGGAACACCGGGGAGCTGTTTTTT. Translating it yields CASTLRRGGGNTGELFF.

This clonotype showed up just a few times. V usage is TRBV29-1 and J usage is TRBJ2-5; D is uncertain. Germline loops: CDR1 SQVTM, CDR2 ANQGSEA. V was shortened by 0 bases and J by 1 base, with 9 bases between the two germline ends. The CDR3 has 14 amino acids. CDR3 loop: CSVEDWLVQETQYF. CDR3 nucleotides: TGCAGCGTTGAAGATTGGTTGGTCCAAGAGACCCAGTACTTC.

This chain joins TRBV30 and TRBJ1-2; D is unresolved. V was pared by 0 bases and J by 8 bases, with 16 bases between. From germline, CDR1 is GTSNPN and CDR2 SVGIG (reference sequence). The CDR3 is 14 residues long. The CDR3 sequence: CAWSVSHPLGGYTF. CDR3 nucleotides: TGTGCCTGGAGTGTAAGCCACCCCCTAGGAGGCTACACCTTC.

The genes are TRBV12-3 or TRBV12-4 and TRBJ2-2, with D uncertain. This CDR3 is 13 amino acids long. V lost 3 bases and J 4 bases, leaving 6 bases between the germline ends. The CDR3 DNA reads TGTGCCAGCAGTTTTCCTTCCACCGGGGAGCTGTTTTTT. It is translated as CASSFPSTGELFF.

CDR3 sequence reads: CASSIGLAGGDTDTQYF. CDR3 coding DNA: TGTGCCAGTAGTATAGGGCTAGCGGGGGGCGATACAGATACGCAGTATTTT. The chain is built from TRBV19 and TRBJ2-3; 11 bases line up with TRBD2. This CDR3 contains 17 residues. V was pared by 1 base and J by 3 bases, with 6 bases of the junction left unmatched. Germline CDR1 reads LNHDA; CDR2 reads SQIVND (reference sequence). Full variable domain (outside the CDR3, taken from reference TRBV19 and TRBJ2-3): DGGITQSPKYLFRKEGQNVTLSCEQNLNHDAMYWYRQDPGQGLRLIYYSQIVNDFQKGDIAEGYSVSREKKESFPLTVTSAQKNPTAFYLCASSIGLAGGDTDTQYFGPGTRLTVL.

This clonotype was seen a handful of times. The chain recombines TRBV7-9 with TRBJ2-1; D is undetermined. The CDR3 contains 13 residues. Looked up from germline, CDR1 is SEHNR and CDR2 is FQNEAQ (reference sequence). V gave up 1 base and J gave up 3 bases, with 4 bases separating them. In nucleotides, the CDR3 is TGTGCCAGCAGCTTAGTGGTCTACAATGAGCAGTTCTTC. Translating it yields CASSLVVYNEQFF.

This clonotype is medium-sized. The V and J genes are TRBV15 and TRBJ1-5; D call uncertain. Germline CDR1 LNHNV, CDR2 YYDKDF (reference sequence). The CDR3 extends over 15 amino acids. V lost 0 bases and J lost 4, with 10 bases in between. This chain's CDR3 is CATSREVSGNQPQHF. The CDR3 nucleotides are TGTGCCACCAGCAGAGAGGTCTCGGGGAATCAGCCCCAGCATTTT. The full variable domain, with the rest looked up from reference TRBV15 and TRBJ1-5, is DAMVIQNPRYQVTQFGKPVTLSCSQTLNHNVMYWYQQKSSQAPKLLFHYYDKDFNNEADTPDNFQSRRPNTSFCFLDIRSPGLGDTAMYLCATSREVSGNQPQHFGDGTRLSIL.

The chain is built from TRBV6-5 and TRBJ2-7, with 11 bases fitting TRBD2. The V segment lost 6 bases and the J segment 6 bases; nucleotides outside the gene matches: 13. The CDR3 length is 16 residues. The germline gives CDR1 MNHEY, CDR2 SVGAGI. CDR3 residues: CASRPGTSGMRGEQYF. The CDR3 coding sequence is TGTGCCAGCAGGCCCGGGACTAGCGGCATGCGAGGCGAGCAGTACTTC.

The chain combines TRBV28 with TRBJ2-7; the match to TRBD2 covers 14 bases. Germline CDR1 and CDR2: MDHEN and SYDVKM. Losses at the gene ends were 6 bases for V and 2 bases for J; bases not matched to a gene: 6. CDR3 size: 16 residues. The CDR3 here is CASSPGLAGDTYEQYF. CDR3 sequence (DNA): TGTGCCAGCAGCCCGGGACTAGCGGGAGATACCTACGAGCAGTACTTC.

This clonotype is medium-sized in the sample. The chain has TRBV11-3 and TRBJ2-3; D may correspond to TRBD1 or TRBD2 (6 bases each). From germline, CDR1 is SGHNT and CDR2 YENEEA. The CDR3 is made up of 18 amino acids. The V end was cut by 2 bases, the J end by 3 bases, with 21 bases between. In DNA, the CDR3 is TGTGCCAGCAGCTTATTCGCCGCCGGGGGCGGGGTGACAGATACGCAGTATTTT. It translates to CASSLFAAGGGVTDTQYF.

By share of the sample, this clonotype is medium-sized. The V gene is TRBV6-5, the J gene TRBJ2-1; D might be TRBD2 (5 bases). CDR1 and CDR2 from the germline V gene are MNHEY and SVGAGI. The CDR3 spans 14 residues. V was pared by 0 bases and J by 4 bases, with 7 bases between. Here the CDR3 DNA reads TGTGCCAGCAGTTACTCGAGGGTATACAATGAGCAGTTCTTC. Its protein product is CASSYSRVYNEQFF.

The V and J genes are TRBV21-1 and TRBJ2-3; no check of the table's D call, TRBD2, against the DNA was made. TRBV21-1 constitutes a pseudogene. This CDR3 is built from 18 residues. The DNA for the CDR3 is TGTGCCAGCAGCAAAGGAAGGGGGACTAGCGGGCACACAGATACGCAGTATTTT. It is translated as CASSKGRGTSGHTDTQYF.

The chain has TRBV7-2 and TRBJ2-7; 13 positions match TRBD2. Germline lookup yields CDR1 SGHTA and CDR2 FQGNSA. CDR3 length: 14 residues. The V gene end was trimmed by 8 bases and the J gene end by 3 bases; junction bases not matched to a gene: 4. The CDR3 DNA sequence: TGTGCCAGCGAAAGGACTAGCGGGGGCTACGAGCAGTACTTC. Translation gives CASERTSGGYEQYF.

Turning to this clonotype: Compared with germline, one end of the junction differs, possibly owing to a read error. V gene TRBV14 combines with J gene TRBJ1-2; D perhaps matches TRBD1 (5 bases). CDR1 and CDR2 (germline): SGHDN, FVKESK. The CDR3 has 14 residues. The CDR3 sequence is CTSSQVGRESGYTF. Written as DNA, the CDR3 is TGTACCAGCAGCCAAGTGGGGCGGGAATCTGGCTACACCTTC.

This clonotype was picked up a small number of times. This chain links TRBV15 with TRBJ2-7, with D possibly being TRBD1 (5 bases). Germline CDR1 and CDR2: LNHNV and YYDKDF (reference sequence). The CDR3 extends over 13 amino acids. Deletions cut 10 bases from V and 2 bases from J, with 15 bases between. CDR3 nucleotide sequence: TGTGCCAGGCGACCGGTAGGGGCCTACGAGCAGTACTTC. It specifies CARRPVGAYEQYF.

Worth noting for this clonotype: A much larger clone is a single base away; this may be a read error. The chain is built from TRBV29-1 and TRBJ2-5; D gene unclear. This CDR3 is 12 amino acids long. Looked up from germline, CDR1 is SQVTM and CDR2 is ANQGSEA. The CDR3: CSVVGIQETQHF. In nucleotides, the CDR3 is TGCAGCGTTGTGGGTATCCAAGAGACCCAGCACTTC.

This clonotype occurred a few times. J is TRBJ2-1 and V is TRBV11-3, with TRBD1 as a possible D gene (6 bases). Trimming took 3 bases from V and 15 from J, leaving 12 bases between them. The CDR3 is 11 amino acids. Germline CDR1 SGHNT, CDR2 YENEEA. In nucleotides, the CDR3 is TGTGCCAGCAGCTTCAGGGGAGAGGGGTTCTTC. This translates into CASSFRGEGFF.